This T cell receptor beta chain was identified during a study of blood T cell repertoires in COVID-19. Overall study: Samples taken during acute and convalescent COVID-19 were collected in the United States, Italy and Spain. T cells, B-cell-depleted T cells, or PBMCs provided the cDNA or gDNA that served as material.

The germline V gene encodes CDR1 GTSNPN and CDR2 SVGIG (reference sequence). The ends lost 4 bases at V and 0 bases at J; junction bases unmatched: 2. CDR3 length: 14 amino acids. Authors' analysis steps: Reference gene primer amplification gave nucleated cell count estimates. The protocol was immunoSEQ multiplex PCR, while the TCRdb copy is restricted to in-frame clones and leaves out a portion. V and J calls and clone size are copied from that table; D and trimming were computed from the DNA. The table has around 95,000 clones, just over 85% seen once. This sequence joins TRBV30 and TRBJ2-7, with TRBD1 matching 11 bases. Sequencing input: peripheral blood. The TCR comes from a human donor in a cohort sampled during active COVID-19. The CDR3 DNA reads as TGTGCCTGGATGGGACAGGGGGTCTCCTACGAGCAGTACTTC. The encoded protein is CAWMGQGVSYEQYF.